These 28 T cell receptor beta chains were all obtained from the same sample, sequenced in a study of blood T cell repertoires in COVID-19. Data came from immunoSEQ multiplex PCR; TCRdb stores just in-frame clones and leaves some out. The top ten hold 9.5% to 15% of the sample, which has some 250,000 clones, 80% to 90% seen once. The sample consisted of peripheral blood. The source is a woman in her twenties or thirties with COVID-19, enrolled during active disease.

This clone turned up a few times. This chain connects TRBV5-4 to TRBJ1-3; no reliable D call. The CDR3 runs 16 residues. Germline CDR1 reads SGHNT; CDR2 reads YYREEE (reference sequence). V was cut by 3 bases and J by 2 bases, with 15 bases left in between. The CDR3 bases are TGTGCCAGCAGCTCCCCCGAGGGTGGTACTGGAAACACCATATATTTT. Its translation is CASSSPEGGTGNTIYF.

V gene TRBV7-2 combines with J gene TRBJ1-6; D is unclear. Germline values: CDR1 SGHTA, CDR2 FQGNSA. Trimming removed 5 bases at V and 5 bases at J, with 16 bases between. This CDR3 is built from 16 residues. The CDR3 DNA reads as TGTGCCAGCAGCCCGGAGCCTATGCCTCATAATTCACCCCTCCACTTT. This encodes CASSPEPMPHNSPLHF.

The chain couples TRBV2 to TRBJ2-3; possible D gene TRBD1, 6 bases. Germline assignment: CDR1 SNHLY and CDR2 FYNNEI. CDR3 length equals 13 residues. V gave up 5 bases and J gave up 1 base, with 7 bases separating them. For the CDR3, the DNA is TGTGCCAGCAGTACAGGGCGCACAGATACGCAGTATTTT. It encodes CASSTGRTDTQYF.

The rearrangement joins TRBV27 to TRBJ2-1; D may be TRBD2 (6 bases). Trimming took 5 bases from V and 5 from J, leaving 10 bases between them. Germline V CDR1 and CDR2: MNHEY, SMNVEV (reference sequence). The CDR3 loop spans 13 amino acids. The CDR3 nucleotides read TGTGCCAGCAGTGGACGACTAGACAATGAGCAGTTCTTC. It yields the protein CASSGRLDNEQFF.

The chain combines TRBV19 with TRBJ1-3; 12 bases match TRBD1. This CDR3 spans 14 amino acids. Unmatched junction bases numbered 6, after V lost 8 bases and J lost 7 bases. Germline CDR1 LNHDA, CDR2 SQIVND (reference sequence). In DNA form, the CDR3 reads TGTGCCAGTGGTCCGGGACAGGGGGCGAACACCATATATTTT. Translation: CASGPGQGANTIYF.

The table lists this clone with a count of one. This chain's CDR3 is CASSERQGGNSPLHF. In DNA form, the CDR3 reads TGTGCCAGCAGTGAACGACAGGGGGGGAATTCACCCCTCCACTTT. The chain combines TRBV25-1 with TRBJ1-6; 9 bases are a match to TRBD1. After removal of 2 bases from V and 7 bases from J, the junction contained 3 bases not matched to a gene. CDR1 and CDR2 (germline): MGHDK, SYGVNS. This CDR3 comprises 15 residues.

This rearrangement joins TRBV5-5 to TRBJ2-5; 8 nucleotides align to TRBD2. There are 14 residues in the CDR3. Germline CDR1 SGHKS, CDR2 YYEKEE (reference sequence). J lost 7 bases, V lost 4 bases, and 9 bases had no gene match. The CDR3 is CASSRGLGMVTQYF. CDR3 DNA: TGTGCCAGCAGCAGGGGACTAGGTATGGTGACCCAGTACTTC.

The genes are TRBV5-4 and TRBJ2-5; D call uncertain. The CDR3 sequence is 13 residues long. Germline values: CDR1 SGHNT, CDR2 YYREEE (reference sequence). V lost 2 bases, J lost 3 bases, and 8 bases lay in between. CDR3 nucleotides: TGTGCCAGCAGCTTAGCAGAGGAAGAGACCCAGTACTTC. Its translation is CASSLAEEETQYF. The entire variable domain, with the rest obtained from reference TRBV5-4 and TRBJ2-5, is as follows: ETGVTQSPTHLIKTRGQQVTLRCSSQSGHNTVSWYQQALGQGPQFIFQYYREEENGRGNFPPRFSGLQFPNYSSELNVNALELDDSALYLCASSLAEEETQYFGPGTRLLVL.

This clone was seen a few times. The genes are TRBV13 and TRBJ2-2; weak D call: TRBD1 (6 bases). V dropped 5 bases and J dropped 4 bases, with 8 bases sitting between them. This CDR3 has 13 residues. Germline V lookup: CDR1 PRHDT, CDR2 FYEKMQ (reference sequence). CDR3 coding DNA: TGTGCCAGCAGCGCACAGGGCACCGGGGAGCTGTTTTTT. It encodes CASSAQGTGELFF.

This chain joins TRBV7-2 and TRBJ2-3; weak D call: TRBD2 (5 bases). Germline loops: CDR1 SGHTA, CDR2 FQGNSA. Trimming left V 4 bases short and J 6 bases short, with 14 bases between. CDR3 length: 14 amino acids. CDR3 loop: CASSSLGLGDTQYF. DNA for the CDR3: TGTGCCAGCAGCTCCCTTGGACTTGGGGATACGCAGTATTTT.

This chain connects TRBV18 to TRBJ1-5; 7 bases line up with TRBD1. The CDR3 is 16 residues long. V was pared by 3 bases and J by 5 bases, with 10 bases of the junction left unmatched. Per the germline V gene, CDR1 is KGHSH and CDR2 is LQKENI. For the CDR3, the DNA is TGTGCCAGCTCACCCCGACAGGGCGTAGGTCATCAGCCCCAGCATTTT. This codes for CASSPRQGVGHQPQHF.

V usage is TRBV28 and J usage is TRBJ1-6, with 11 bases that match TRBD1. CDR1 is MDHEN and CDR2 is SYDVKM in the germline V gene. The CDR3 has 15 residues. V was pared by 5 bases and J by 14 bases, with 11 bases of the junction left unmatched. CDR3 region: CASSLGTGGRVALHF. The CDR3 region has the DNA TGTGCCAGCAGTCTCGGGACAGGGGGTAGAGTGGCCCTCCACTTT.

The chain recombines TRBV6-5 with TRBJ1-5; D may be TRBD1 (5 bases). The V and J ends lost 3 bases and 1 base respectively, with 7 bases between them. The CDR3 is 14 residues long. Germline V gene lookup returns CDR1 MNHEY and CDR2 SVGAGI. The CDR3 nucleotides are TGTGCCAGCAGTTATTCAGGGAGCAATCAGCCCCAGCATTTT. Protein sequence: CASSYSGSNQPQHF.

This clone was counted once. Other DNA sequences in the sample encode the same CDR3. The chain couples TRBV5-1 to TRBJ1-1; 8 nucleotides line up with TRBD1. Germline V lookup: CDR1 SGHRS, CDR2 YFSETQ. The CDR3 has 14 residues. Trimming at V came to 2 bases and at J to 2 bases, leaving 2 bases not matched to a gene. In DNA form, the CDR3 reads TGCGCCAGCAGCTTCCAGGGGGCTAACACTGAAGCTTTCTTT. Translated, it gives CASSFQGANTEAFF.

The count of this clone is one. V usage is TRBV27 and J usage is TRBJ1-5, with TRBD1 matching over 8 bases. The CDR3 covers 17 residues. Per germline, CDR1 MNHEY and CDR2 SMNVEV (reference sequence). The J segment lost 2 bases and the V segment lost 6 bases, leaving 12 bases of the junction unmatched. CDR3 protein: CASRPGQGRIGNQPQHF. CDR3 nucleotide sequence: TGTGCCAGCAGACCCGGACAGGGAAGGATTGGCAATCAGCCCCAGCATTTT.

The chain recombines TRBV15 with TRBJ1-1; D is unclear. The V and J ends lost 6 bases and 12 bases respectively, with 17 bases between them. Germline V gives CDR1 LNHNV, CDR2 YYDKDF (reference sequence). This CDR3 spans 12 amino acids. The CDR3 reads CATRTPETPTFF. CDR3 bases: TGTGCCACCAGGACACCCGAGACACCGACTTTCTTT.

This chain uses TRBV6-1 with TRBJ2-3; a weak D match, TRBD2 (7 bases). Germline-derived CDR1 and CDR2 are MNHNS and SASEGT. The CDR3 is 15 residues long. V was clipped by 2 bases and J by 7 bases, with 16 bases between them. CDR3 nucleotide sequence: TGTGCCAGCAGTGAATGGGACGGGGGGCTGTATACGCAGTATTTT. Translated, it gives CASSEWDGGLYTQYF.

The genes are TRBV7-8 and TRBJ2-3; 10 bases map to TRBD2. Per the germline V gene, CDR1 is SGHVS and CDR2 is FQNEAQ. The CDR3 length is 16 residues. V was clipped by 5 bases and J by 2 bases; unmatched bases: 7. The chain's CDR3 is CASSPRTSGVTDTQYF. The CDR3 DNA reads TGTGCCAGCAGCCCGAGAACTAGCGGGGTCACAGATACGCAGTATTTT. The whole variable domain, remainder taken from reference TRBV7-8 and TRBJ2-3, is GAGVSQSPRYKVAKRGQDVALRCDPISGHVSLFWYQQALGQGPEFLTYFQNEAQLDKSGLPSDRFFAERPEGSVSTLKIQRTQQEDSAVYLCASSPRTSGVTDTQYFGPGTRLTVL.

The V gene is TRBV4-1, the J gene TRBJ2-7; D is unresolved. V dropped 0 bases and J dropped 3 bases, with 6 bases sitting between them. The CDR3 totals 13 residues. In germline, CDR1 is MGHRA, CDR2 YSYEKL. In DNA form, the CDR3 reads TGCGCCAGCAGCCAAGATCCCTTCTACGAGCAGTACTTC. Its translation: CASSQDPFYEQYF.

The rearrangement uses TRBV13 and TRBJ1-3, with D unclear. With 9 bases removed from V and 4 bases from J, the gap between germline ends came to 7 bases. CDR3 length: 11 residues. CDR1 is PRHDT and CDR2 is FYEKMQ in the germline V gene (reference sequence). The CDR3 loop reads CARREGNTIYF. In nucleotides, the CDR3 is TGTGCCAGGAGGGAAGGAAACACCATATATTTT.

The CDR3 DNA reads TGTGCCAGCTCACCGGGACTAGCGGTTATTTCCGGGGAGCTGTTTTTT. Protein sequence: CASSPGLAVISGELFF. The V and J genes are TRBV18 and TRBJ2-2, with 11 bases matching TRBD2. The junction had 6 bases not matched to a gene; V was cut back by 3 bases and J by 6 bases. Germline V gene data show CDR1 as KGHSH and CDR2 as LQKENI. This CDR3 comprises 16 residues.

This clone was counted only a few times. The chain is built from TRBV29-1 and TRBJ2-7; D gene unclear. This CDR3 spans 12 amino acids. Germline CDR1 is SQVTM and CDR2 is ANQGSEA. V shed 3 bases and J shed 6 bases, with 12 bases lying between them. CDR3 residues: CSVEDNAGEQYF. The CDR3 region has the DNA TGCAGCGTTGAGGATAACGCAGGCGAGCAGTACTTC.

This clone was picked up one time. This chain uses TRBV5-1 with TRBJ2-3, with 9 bases identical to TRBD1. CDR1 is SGHRS and CDR2 is YFSETQ in the germline V gene. The V and J ends lost 4 bases and 4 bases, in that order; junction bases with no gene match: 7. CDR3 size: 15 residues. This CDR3 reads CASSTGQGGSDTQYF. The CDR3 DNA follows: TGCGCCAGCAGCACGGGACAGGGAGGATCAGATACGCAGTATTTT.

This sequence joins TRBV3-1 (or the pseudogene TRBV3-2) and TRBJ2-3, with TRBD1 matching 11 bases. The germline V gene has CDR1 LGHDT and CDR2 YNNKEL (reference sequence). The junction had 3 bases not matched to a gene; V was cut back by 1 base and J by 3 bases. The CDR3 runs 16 residues. The CDR3 bases are TGTGCCAGCAGCCAAGTGGGACAGGGGGGTACAGATACGCAGTATTTT. This translates into CASSQVGQGGTDTQYF.

J is TRBJ2-7 and V is TRBV18; D call uncertain. There are 14 residues in the CDR3. V dropped 2 bases and J dropped 1 base, with 9 bases sitting between them. Germline-derived CDR1 and CDR2 are KGHSH and LQKENI. This CDR3 is CASSPGRRSYEQYF. In DNA form, the CDR3 reads TGTGCCAGCTCACCAGGGCGCAGGTCCTACGAGCAGTACTTC.

The rearrangement links TRBV5-1 to TRBJ2-7, with no clear D. This CDR3 is built from 14 residues. CDR1 is SGHRS, CDR2 YFSETQ, per germline. V lost 0 bases to trimming and J lost 1 base, with 8 bases between them. CDR3 DNA sequence: TGCGCCAGCAGCTTGGCAGGAATATCCTACGAGCAGTACTTC. Its protein is CASSLAGISYEQYF.

The chain employs TRBV15 and TRBJ2-3; D perhaps matches TRBD2 (6 bases). Trimming stripped 7 bases from V and 6 bases from J, with 14 bases between. Looked up from germline, CDR1 is LNHNV and CDR2 is YYDKDF (reference sequence). CDR3 length: 13 amino acids. This CDR3 is CATKGTFPDTQYF. The CDR3 bases are TGTGCCACCAAGGGGACTTTTCCGGATACGCAGTATTTT.

This chain joins TRBV7-9 and TRBJ2-2; D perhaps matches TRBD2 (6 bases). Germline V gives CDR1 SEHNR, CDR2 FQNEAQ (reference sequence). This CDR3 spans 16 amino acids. Trimming took off 5 bases at V and 2 bases at J, with 15 bases between the two ends. CDR3 nucleotide sequence: TGTGCCAGCAGCCGTCCTCCGGGAGCCAACACCGGGGAGCTGTTTTTT. Translation: CASSRPPGANTGELFF.